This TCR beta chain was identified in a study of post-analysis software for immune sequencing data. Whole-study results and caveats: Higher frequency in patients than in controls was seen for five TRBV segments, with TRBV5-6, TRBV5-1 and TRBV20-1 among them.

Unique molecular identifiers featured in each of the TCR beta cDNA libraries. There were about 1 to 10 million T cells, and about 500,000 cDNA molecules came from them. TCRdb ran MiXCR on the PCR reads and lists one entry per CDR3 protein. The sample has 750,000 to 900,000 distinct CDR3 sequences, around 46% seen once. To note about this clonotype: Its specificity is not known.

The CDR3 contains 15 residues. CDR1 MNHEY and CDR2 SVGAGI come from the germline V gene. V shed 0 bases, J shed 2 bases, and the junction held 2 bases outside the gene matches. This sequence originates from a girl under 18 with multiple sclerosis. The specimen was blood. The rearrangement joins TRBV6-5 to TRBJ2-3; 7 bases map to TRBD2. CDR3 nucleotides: TGTGCCAGCAGTTACTCCAGCGGGGTCACAGATACGCAGTATTTT. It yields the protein CASSYSSGVTDTQYF.